These 14 T cell receptor beta chains originate from one sample sequenced in a study of T cell responses to AZD1222 COVID-19 vaccine. Measured with immunoSEQ multiplex PCR; TCRdb has only the in-frame clones, and not every one. The table records 70,000 to 90,000 clones, around 90% of them present only once. The specimen comprised peripheral blood, sampled on day 0 of AZD1222 vaccination. These receptors were obtained from an adult in good health.

V usage is TRBV10-3 and J usage is TRBJ2-3, with TRBD1 matching over 7 bases. The J segment lost 6 bases and the V segment lost 5 bases, leaving 14 bases of the junction unmatched. The CDR3 covers 16 residues. The germline gives CDR1 ENHRY, CDR2 SYGVKD. The CDR3 is CAISRNDRALRDTQYF. DNA of the CDR3: TGTGCCATCAGTCGCAACGACAGGGCCCTTCGGGATACGCAGTATTTT.

The chain carries TRBV30 and TRBJ1-1; no clear D. In germline, CDR1 is GTSNPN, CDR2 SVGIG (reference sequence). The CDR3 loop spans 13 amino acids. V was cut by 0 bases and J by 2 bases, with 7 bases left in between. The CDR3 DNA is TGTGCCTGGAGTGTCGGGATAAACACTGAAGCTTTCTTT. Translation gives CAWSVGINTEAFF.

The rearrangement uses TRBV5-1 and TRBJ2-5; 8 bases fit TRBD1. The CDR3 sequence is 14 residues long. V gave up 2 bases and J gave up 4 bases; unmatched junction bases: 4. Looked up from germline, CDR1 is SGHRS and CDR2 is YFSETQ. The CDR3 bases are TGCGCCAGCAGCTTAGGACAGGGCGTAGAGACCCAGTACTTC. This translates into CASSLGQGVETQYF.

This sequence joins TRBV9 and TRBJ1-3, with D maybe TRBD1 (6 bases). This CDR3 region has 15 residues. V shed 0 bases and J shed 2 bases, with 9 bases lying between them. CDR1 SGDLS and CDR2 YYNGEE come from the germline V gene. The CDR3 here is CASSVDGTTGNTIYF. The DNA of the CDR3 is TGTGCCAGCAGCGTAGACGGGACAACTGGAAACACCATATATTTT.

With respect to this clone: Distinct nucleotide sequences in the sample also encode this CDR3. The chain joins TRBV19 to TRBJ1-2; D ambiguous. Per the germline V gene, CDR1 is LNHDA and CDR2 is SQIVND (reference sequence). The V end lost 3 bases, the J end lost 4 bases, and 9 bases lay between the germline ends. The CDR3 sequence is 13 residues long. CDR3 bases: TGTGCCAGTAGTATGCGCCAGGTCTATGGCTACACCTTC. Translation: CASSMRQVYGYTF.

This clone was counted a single time. This rearrangement joins TRBV15 to TRBJ1-4; D not resolved. The CDR3 runs 16 residues. V shed 5 bases and J shed 0 bases, with 13 bases lying between them. CDR1 is LNHNV and CDR2 is YYDKDF in the germline V gene (reference sequence). The CDR3 is CATSEVLGTTNEKLFF. Here the CDR3 DNA reads TGTGCCACCAGCGAGGTTTTAGGAACAACTAATGAAAAACTGTTTTTT. The full variable domain, in which reference TRBV15 and TRBJ1-4 provide the parts outside the CDR3, is DAMVIQNPRYQVTQFGKPVTLSCSQTLNHNVMYWYQQKSSQAPKLLFHYYDKDFNNEADTPDNFQSRRPNTSFCFLDIRSPGLGDTAMYLCATSEVLGTTNEKLFFGSGTQLSVL.

About this clone: A read error may account for a junction end that differs from germline. The gene calls are TRBV7-7 and TRBJ1-2, with 7 nucleotides matching TRBD1. The CDR3 covers 18 residues. Per germline, CDR1 SSHAT and CDR2 FNYEAQ (reference sequence). The chain's CDR3 is CASKSPQGGGPLDYGYTF. The CDR3 region has the DNA TGTGCTAGCAAATCCCCTCAGGGGGGGGGACCGTTGGACTATGGCTACACCTTC.

The chain joins TRBV2 to TRBJ1-3; D may be TRBD1 (5 bases). This CDR3 spans 15 amino acids. CDR1 and CDR2 (germline): SNHLY, FYNNEI. With 11 bases removed from V and 3 bases from J, the gap between germline ends came to 20 bases. The CDR3 region is CAAGGQGSGGNTIYF. The CDR3 bases are TGTGCCGCCGGAGGGCAGGGCTCGGGTGGAAACACCATATATTTT.

The gene calls are TRBV12-3 or TRBV12-4 and TRBJ2-7, with a tentative D call TRBD1 (5 bases). There are 11 residues in the CDR3. V lost 5 bases and J lost 5, with 7 bases in between. The CDR3 DNA reads TGTGCCAGCAGTCTCAGGGACGAGCAGTACTTC. Amino acids: CASSLRDEQYF.

The rearrangement links TRBV5-4 to TRBJ2-7, with TRBD1 matching 12 bases. Per the germline V gene, CDR1 is SGHNT and CDR2 is YYREEE (reference sequence). V was clipped by 3 bases and J by 7 bases; unmatched bases: 2. The CDR3 is made up of 13 amino acids. The CDR3 protein is CASSWDRGREQYF. DNA of the CDR3: TGTGCCAGCAGCTGGGACAGGGGGCGGGAGCAGTACTTC.

This rearrangement joins TRBV6-5 to TRBJ1-4; TRBD1 agrees at 8 bases. This CDR3 has 15 residues. Trimming removed 1 base from V and 8 bases from J; junction bases left unmatched: 6. CDR1 MNHEY and CDR2 SVGAGI come from the germline V gene. In DNA, the CDR3 is TGTGCCAGCAGTTACTTAAGGACAGGGCGCGAAAAACTGTTTTTT. Protein product: CASSYLRTGREKLFF.

The chain combines TRBV19 with TRBJ1-3, with 7 positions matching TRBD1. In germline, CDR1 is LNHDA, CDR2 SQIVND (reference sequence). The CDR3 is made up of 15 amino acids. Unmatched junction bases numbered 8, after V lost 5 bases and J lost 4 bases. The DNA for the CDR3 is TGTGCCAGTAGTGGCCCGCAGGGGGAAGGAAACACCATATATTTT. It is translated as CASSGPQGEGNTIYF.

The rearrangement uses TRBV6-6 and TRBJ1-5, with D perhaps TRBD1 (5 bases). Between the trimmed V and J ends, which lost 5 bases and 3 bases, there was a span of 8 bases. Germline V gives CDR1 MNHNY, CDR2 SVGAGI (reference sequence). The CDR3 has 13 residues. The CDR3: CASSGGVNQPQHF. In DNA form, the CDR3 reads TGTGCCAGCAGTGGGGGAGTCAATCAGCCCCAGCATTTT.

The chain has TRBV10-3 and TRBJ1-6; TRBD1 matches 7 bases. CDR3 length: 13 amino acids. Trimming removed 10 bases from V and 7 bases from J; junction bases left unmatched: 7. Germline V CDR1 and CDR2: ENHRY, SYGVKD. The CDR3 region is CATATGWNSPLHF. In DNA form, the CDR3 reads TGTGCCACTGCGACAGGGTGGAATTCACCCCTCCACTTT.